The 14 T cell receptor beta chains in this list originate from one sample, sequenced in a study of CD8 T cells in Susac syndrome. A quantity of about 0.5 to 1 ug RNA underwent reverse transcription using random hexamers. TCRdb reprocessed the immunoSEQ multiplex PCR reads via MiXCR and lists one record per CDR3 protein. The profile shows around 170,000 distinct CDR3 sequences, around 96% of them singletons. The material sequenced was CD8+ T cells from PBMCs. These receptors were taken from a human donor with multiple sclerosis.

The chain couples TRBV6-5 to TRBJ1-6, with TRBD1 as a possible D gene (6 bases). The germline V gene has CDR1 MNHEY and CDR2 SVGAGI. V was pared by 5 bases and J by 7 bases, with 9 bases between. The CDR3 has 13 amino acids. The CDR3: CASSRTENSPLHF. The CDR3 DNA reads as TGTGCCAGCAGTCGGACAGAAAATTCACCCCTCCACTTT.

This sequence joins TRBV13 and TRBJ2-3; tentative D call: TRBD1 (5 bases). The V end lost 5 bases, the J end lost 2 bases, and 14 bases lay between the germline ends. CDR1 and CDR2 (germline): PRHDT, FYEKMQ (reference sequence). The CDR3 covers 15 residues. CDR3 bases: TGTGCCAGCAGCGAAGCTGGGGCGATCACAGATACGCAGTATTTT. Translated, it gives CASSEAGAITDTQYF.

The CDR3 nucleotides are TGTGCCAGCAGCTACGGGACAGGGTTCGAGCAGTACTTC. Translation gives CASSYGTGFEQYF. This chain uses TRBV14 with TRBJ2-7, with 9 bases matching TRBD1. Germline lookup yields CDR1 SGHDN and CDR2 FVKESK. V lost 5 bases and J lost 6; bases outside the gene matches: 5. The CDR3 contains 13 residues.

As DNA, the CDR3 is TGTGCCAGCAGCGCGAAAGCCAGGGTCCCCTACAATGAGCAGTTCTTC. This translates into CASSAKARVPYNEQFF. This chain links TRBV7-2 with TRBJ2-1, with a tentative D call TRBD1 (5 bases). Looked up from germline, CDR1 is SGHTA and CDR2 is FQGNSA. This CDR3 has 16 amino acids. The germline V and J ends were trimmed by 5 bases and 2 bases, with 16 bases remaining between them.

The chain couples TRBV7-9 to TRBJ1-5; D perhaps matches TRBD1 (5 bases). The CDR3 length is 14 residues. Looked up from germline, CDR1 is SEHNR and CDR2 is FQNEAQ (reference sequence). The germline V and J ends were trimmed by 3 bases and 4 bases, with 10 bases remaining between them. CDR3: CASSLPGTNQPQHF. In nucleotides, the CDR3 is TGTGCCAGCAGCTTGCCAGGGACGAATCAGCCCCAGCATTTT.

This clonotype was seen only once. V is TRBV20-1 and J is TRBJ2-1, with D tentatively TRBD1 (5 bases). V was shortened by 5 bases and J by 5 bases, with 13 bases between the two germline ends. The CDR3 extends over 13 amino acids. Germline V lookup: CDR1 DFQATT, CDR2 SNEGSKA (reference sequence). The CDR3 DNA is TGCAGTGCTCGTCCTCAGGGTGACAATGAGCAGTTCTTC. Translating it yields CSARPQGDNEQFF.

The gene calls are TRBV20-1 and TRBJ2-7; 7 bases map to TRBD2. Germline values: CDR1 DFQATT, CDR2 SNEGSKA (reference sequence). V trimming: 0 bases; J trimming: 2 bases; junction bases outside the gene matches: 7. CDR3 size: 15 residues. CDR3 sequence reads: CSARDRASGTYEQYF. As DNA, the CDR3 is TGCAGTGCTAGAGATCGGGCTAGCGGAACCTACGAGCAGTACTTC.

The genes are TRBV9 and TRBJ2-1; weak D call: TRBD1 (5 bases). The germline V gene encodes CDR1 SGDLS and CDR2 YYNGEE. This CDR3 contains 16 residues. Deletions cut 0 bases from V and 8 bases from J, with 18 bases between. CDR3 sequence (DNA): TGTGCCAGCAGCGTAGCAGGGTCAGGAATTGGGGATGAGCAGTTCTTC. Translated: CASSVAGSGIGDEQFF.

The chain uses TRBV5-1 and TRBJ2-1; 9 bases are a match to TRBD2. The CDR3 spans 16 residues. The germline V gene encodes CDR1 SGHRS and CDR2 YFSETQ. J lost 0 bases, V lost 5 bases, and 6 bases had no gene match. CDR3 sequence: CASREKAGGSYNEQFF. In DNA, the CDR3 is TGCGCCAGCAGGGAAAAAGCGGGGGGCTCCTACAATGAGCAGTTCTTC.

This sequence joins TRBV9 and TRBJ2-1; D tentatively reads TRBD1 or TRBD2 (5 bases each). CDR3 size: 15 residues. Trimming cost V 2 bases and J 2 bases, with 11 bases left between them. Germline V gene sequence: CDR1 SGDLS, CDR2 YYNGEE. CDR3 in amino acids: CASSVSGAAYNEQFF. DNA of the CDR3: TGTGCCAGCAGCGTCTCCGGGGCAGCCTACAATGAGCAGTTCTTC.

The gene calls are TRBV29-1 and TRBJ2-7, with D possibly called TRBD1 or TRBD2 (6 bases each). CDR3 size: 11 residues. With 3 bases removed from V and 6 bases from J, the gap between germline ends came to 9 bases. Germline loops: CDR1 SQVTM, CDR2 ANQGSEA. CDR3 DNA sequence: TGCAGCGTTGATAAGGGGGGCGAGCAGTACTTC. It codes for CSVDKGGEQYF.

The chain combines TRBV7-2 with TRBJ2-1; 11 nucleotides match TRBD2. Germline V gene sequence: CDR1 SGHTA, CDR2 FQGNSA. The J segment lost 8 bases and the V segment lost 5 bases, leaving 11 bases of the junction unmatched. This CDR3 is built from 16 residues. CDR3 sequence: CASSVIAGGPIYEQFF. CDR3 DNA sequence: TGTGCCAGCAGCGTGATAGCGGGGGGGCCGATCTATGAGCAGTTCTTC.

The V gene is TRBV11-2, the J gene TRBJ2-7; no clear D. CDR1 and CDR2 (germline): SGHAT, FQNNGV. CDR3 length: 14 amino acids. Trimming removed 0 bases at V and 3 bases at J, with 9 bases between. In nucleotides, the CDR3 is TGTGCCAGCAGCTTAGATGTTGGTGGCTACGAGCAGTACTTC. It specifies CASSLDVGGYEQYF.

In its sample, this clonotype was seen once. The chain uses TRBV7-9 and TRBJ2-7; D gene uncertain. The CDR3 sequence is 13 residues long. The germline V and J ends were trimmed by 5 bases and 6 bases, with 14 bases remaining between them. Germline assignment: CDR1 SEHNR and CDR2 FQNEAQ (reference sequence). CDR3 in DNA: TGTGCCAGCAGCGCCTCCGGGCCCGTCGAGCAGTACTTC. Its translation: CASSASGPVEQYF.